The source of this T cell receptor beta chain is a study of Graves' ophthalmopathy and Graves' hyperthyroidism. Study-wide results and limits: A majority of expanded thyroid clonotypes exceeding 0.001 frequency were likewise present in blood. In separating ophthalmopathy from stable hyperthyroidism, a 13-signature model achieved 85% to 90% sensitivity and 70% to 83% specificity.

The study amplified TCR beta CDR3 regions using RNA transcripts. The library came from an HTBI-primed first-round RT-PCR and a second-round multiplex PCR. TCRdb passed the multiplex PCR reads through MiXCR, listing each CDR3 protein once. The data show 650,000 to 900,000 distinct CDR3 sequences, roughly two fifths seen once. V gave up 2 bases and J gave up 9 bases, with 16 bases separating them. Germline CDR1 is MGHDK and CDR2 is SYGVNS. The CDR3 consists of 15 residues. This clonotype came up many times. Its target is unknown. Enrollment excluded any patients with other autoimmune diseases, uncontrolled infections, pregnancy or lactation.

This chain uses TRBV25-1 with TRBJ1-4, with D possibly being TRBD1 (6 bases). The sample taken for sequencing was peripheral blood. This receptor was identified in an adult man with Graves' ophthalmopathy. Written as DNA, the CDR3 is TGTGCCAGCAGTGAAGGGGCAGGGGCTGATCAAAAACTGTTTTTT. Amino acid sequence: CASSEGAGADQKLFF.